These 6 T cell receptor beta chains were sequenced from one sample in a study of T cell responses to AZD1222 COVID-19 vaccine. Profiling relied on immunoSEQ multiplex PCR, and the TCRdb table lists in-frame clones only, not all of them. The data contain around 96,000 clones, 75% to 95% of them seen just once; the ten biggest clones take up around 10%. The sequencing used peripheral blood, collected 28 days after the second AZD1222 dose. Receptors were obtained from an adult who received the AZD1222 COVID-19 vaccine.

Remarks on this clone: Other DNA sequences of this sample code for an identical CDR3. This chain connects TRBV10-1 to TRBJ2-7; D possibly corresponds to TRBD2 (6 bases). V was shortened by 4 bases and J by 1 base, with 14 bases between the two germline ends. This CDR3 is built from 15 residues. Per germline, CDR1 WNHNN and CDR2 SYGVQD (reference sequence). This chain's CDR3 is CASSGGEPDSYEQYF. As DNA, the CDR3 is TGCGCCAGCAGTGGCGGGGAGCCCGATTCCTACGAGCAGTACTTC.

The chain uses TRBV30 and TRBJ2-2; perhaps TRBD1 as D (6 bases). In germline, CDR1 is GTSNPN, CDR2 SVGIG (reference sequence). Trimming pared 5 bases from V and 0 bases from J, leaving 10 bases between. The CDR3 covers 14 residues. The DNA of the CDR3 is TGTGCCTGGGTCAGGGGCGCGAACACCGGGGAGCTGTTTTTT. Translated, it gives CAWVRGANTGELFF.

J is TRBJ2-5 and V is TRBV7-3; D not resolved. The ends were cut back, 4 bases at V and 5 bases at J, with 8 bases in the middle. The length of the CDR3 is 12 residues. CDR1 and CDR2 from the germline V gene are SGHTA and FQGTGA. Written as DNA, the CDR3 is TGTGCCAGCAGCTCCGGTGGGGAGACCCAGTACTTC. This gives the protein CASSSGGETQYF.

The chain is built from TRBV30 and TRBJ2-2, with TRBD2 identical over 13 bases. This CDR3 comprises 17 residues. Germline values: CDR1 GTSNPN, CDR2 SVGIG (reference sequence). The CDR3 loop reads CATQTGTSGASGGELFF. DNA of the CDR3: TGTGCTACCCAAACCGGGACTAGCGGGGCTAGTGGGGGGGAGCTGTTTTTT. Combining the CDR3 with reference TRBV30 and TRBJ2-2 gives the whole variable domain SQTIHQWPATLVQPVGSPLSLECTVEGTSNPNLYWYRQAAGRGLQLLFYSVGIGQISSEVPQNLSASRPQDRQFILSSKKLLLSDSGFYLCATQTGTSGASGGELFFGEGSRLTVL.

The genes are TRBV3-1 (or the pseudogene TRBV3-2) and TRBJ1-1; D uncertain. The CDR3 is made up of 16 amino acids. V lost 1 base and J 1 base, leaving 13 bases between the germline ends. CDR1 is LGHDT and CDR2 is YNNKEL in the germline V gene (reference sequence). The chain's CDR3 is CASSQVPGVRNTEAFF. The CDR3 nucleotides are TGTGCCAGCAGCCAAGTCCCCGGGGTTCGGAACACTGAAGCTTTCTTT.

The rearrangement uses TRBV27 and TRBJ2-5; TRBD2 might be the D (5 bases). Germline values: CDR1 MNHEY, CDR2 SMNVEV (reference sequence). The CDR3 covers 15 residues. With 5 bases removed from V and 5 bases from J, the gap between germline ends came to 18 bases. The CDR3 DNA reads TGTGCCAGCAGTCCCGGAGGCACCACCATTGAGACCCAGTACTTC. Translated: CASSPGGTTIETQYF.